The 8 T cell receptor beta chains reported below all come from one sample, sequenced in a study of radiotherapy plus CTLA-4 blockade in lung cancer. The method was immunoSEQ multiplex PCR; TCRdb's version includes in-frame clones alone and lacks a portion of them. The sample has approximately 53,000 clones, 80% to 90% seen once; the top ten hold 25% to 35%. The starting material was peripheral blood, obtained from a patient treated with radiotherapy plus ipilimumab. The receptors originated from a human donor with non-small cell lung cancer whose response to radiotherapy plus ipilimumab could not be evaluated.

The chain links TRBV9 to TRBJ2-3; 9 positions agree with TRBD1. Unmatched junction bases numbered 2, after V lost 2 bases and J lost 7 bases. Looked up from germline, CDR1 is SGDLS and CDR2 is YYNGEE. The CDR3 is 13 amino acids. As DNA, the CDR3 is TGTGCCAGCAGCGTGGGGACAGGGAATACGCAGTATTTT. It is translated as CASSVGTGNTQYF.

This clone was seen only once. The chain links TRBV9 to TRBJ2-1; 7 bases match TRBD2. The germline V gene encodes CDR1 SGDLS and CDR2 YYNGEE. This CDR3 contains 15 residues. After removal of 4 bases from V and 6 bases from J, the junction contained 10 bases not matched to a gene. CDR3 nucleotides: TGTGCCAGCAGCCCGCACCAGCGGGAAAGCAATGAGCAGTTCTTC. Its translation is CASSPHQRESNEQFF.

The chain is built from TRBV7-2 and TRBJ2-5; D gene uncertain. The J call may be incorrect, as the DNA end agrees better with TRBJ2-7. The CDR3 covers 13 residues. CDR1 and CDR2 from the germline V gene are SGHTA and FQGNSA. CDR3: CASSLFSDYEQYF. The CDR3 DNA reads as TGTGCCAGCAGCTTATTTTCCGACTACGAGCAGTACTTC.

The CDR3 bases are TGTGCCAGCAGCAAACAGGGGTCTCAGCCCCAGCATTTT. The encoded protein is CASSKQGSQPQHF. V is TRBV5-6 and J is TRBJ1-5; 7 positions match TRBD1. The CDR3 is 13 residues long. CDR1 and CDR2 (germline): SGHDT, YYEEEE. V dropped 4 bases and J dropped 6; count of bases not matched to a gene: 4.

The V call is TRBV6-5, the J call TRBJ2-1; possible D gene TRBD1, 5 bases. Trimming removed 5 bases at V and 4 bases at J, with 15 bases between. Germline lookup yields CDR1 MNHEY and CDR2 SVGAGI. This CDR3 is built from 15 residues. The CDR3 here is CASSPQGLGYNEQFF. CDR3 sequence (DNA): TGTGCCAGCAGTCCCCAGGGCCTAGGTTACAATGAGCAGTTCTTC.

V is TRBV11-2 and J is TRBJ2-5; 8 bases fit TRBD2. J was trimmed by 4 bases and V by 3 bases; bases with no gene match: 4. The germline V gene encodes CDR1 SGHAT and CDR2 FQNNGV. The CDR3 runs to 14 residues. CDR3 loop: CASSFAGGGETQYF. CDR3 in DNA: TGTGCCAGCAGCTTCGCGGGAGGTGGAGAGACCCAGTACTTC.

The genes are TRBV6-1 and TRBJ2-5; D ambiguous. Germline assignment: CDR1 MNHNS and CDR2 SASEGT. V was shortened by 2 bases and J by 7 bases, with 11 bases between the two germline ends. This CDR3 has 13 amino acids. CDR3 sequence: CASSELNSGTQYF. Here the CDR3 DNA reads TGTGCCAGCAGTGAATTAAATTCCGGGACCCAGTACTTC.

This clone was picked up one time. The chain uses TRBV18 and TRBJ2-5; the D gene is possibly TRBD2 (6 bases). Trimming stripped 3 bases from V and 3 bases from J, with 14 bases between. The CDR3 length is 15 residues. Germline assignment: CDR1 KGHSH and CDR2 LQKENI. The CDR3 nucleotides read TGTGCCAGCTCACCGGATGATAGCGGAGAAGAGACCCAGTACTTC. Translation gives CASSPDDSGEETQYF.